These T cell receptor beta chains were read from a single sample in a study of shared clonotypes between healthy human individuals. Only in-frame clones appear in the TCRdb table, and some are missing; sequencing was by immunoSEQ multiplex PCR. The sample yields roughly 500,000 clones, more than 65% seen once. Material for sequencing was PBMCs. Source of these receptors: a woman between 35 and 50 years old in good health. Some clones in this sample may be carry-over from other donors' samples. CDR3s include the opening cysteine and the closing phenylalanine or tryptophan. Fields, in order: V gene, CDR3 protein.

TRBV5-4,CASRYHSAGMETQYF
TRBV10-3,CAISGETGGYEQYF
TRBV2,CASSGTGVCLTWELFF
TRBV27,CASSLEGIGNQPQHF
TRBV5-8,CASRRGGPGNTIYF
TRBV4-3,CASSQGLAGSYNEQFF
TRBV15,CATSRDRRTQYF
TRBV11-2,CASSPDRRNGYTF
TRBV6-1,CASSVEGYTEAFF
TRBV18,CASSPRQSATYEQYF
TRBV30,CAWSETPGQGSGYTF
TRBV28,CASSLEGFQPQHF
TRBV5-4,CASSLQREGAEAFF
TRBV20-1,CSARDREKLFF
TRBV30,CAWSLQYGGNTIYF
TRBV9,CASSPKREYNNEQFF
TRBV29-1,CSARTGLNQPQHF
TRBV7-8,CASSFGAGGPVNYNEQFF
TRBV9,CASSVVTTEAFF
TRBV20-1,CSNRVLDEQYF
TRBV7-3,CASSWTSGLNEQFF
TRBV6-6,CASSSYSNTEAFF
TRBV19,CASRTTGGSYEQYF
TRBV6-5,CASSLAGGAYEQYF
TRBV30,CAWSARSGYGYTF
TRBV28,CASSLGTGGVVYGYTF
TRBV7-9,CASSLSGSYNEQFF
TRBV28,CASSLGVGRYTDTQYF
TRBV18,CASQTSGTDTQYF
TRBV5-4,CASSTDPNTEAFF
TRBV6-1,CALSRVSGYNEQFF
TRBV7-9,CASSLGRVNTEAFF
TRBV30,CAWSVEPQVVYF
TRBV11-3,CASSPTGVDTQYF
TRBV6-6,CASSYYRARGYTF
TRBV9,CASSGRTLDTQYF
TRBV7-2,CASSPLTGGAYEQYF
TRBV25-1,CASSEGAGGPSTDTQYF
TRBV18,CASSPRDLSTAGELFF
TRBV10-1,CASSETPSNEQFF
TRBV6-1,CASSDRDGEDTQYF
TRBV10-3,CAISDPIRWTGVSGANVLTF
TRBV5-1,CASSLTSGRAHEQFF
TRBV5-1,CASSLGGTAKNIQYF
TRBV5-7,CASSLVGGVATSTDTQYF
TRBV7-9,CASSPGGPNEQFF
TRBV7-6,CASSLGGGPEAFF
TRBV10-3,CAISENQEGGTEAFF
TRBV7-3,CASSHSYNTEAFF
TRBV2,CASSHDRDSFQFF